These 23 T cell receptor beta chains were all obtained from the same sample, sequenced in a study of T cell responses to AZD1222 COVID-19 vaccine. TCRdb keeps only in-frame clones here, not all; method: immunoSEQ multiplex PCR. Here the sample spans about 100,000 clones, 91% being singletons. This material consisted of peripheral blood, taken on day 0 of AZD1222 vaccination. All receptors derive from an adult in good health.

The CDR3 reads CASSVILAGDTGELFF. CDR3 in DNA: TGTGCCAGCAGCGTGATTTTAGCGGGGGATACCGGGGAGCTGTTTTTT. V usage is TRBV9 and J usage is TRBJ2-2, with 9 bases fitting TRBD2. Trimming at V came to 2 bases and at J to 5 bases, leaving 7 bases not matched to a gene. Looked up from germline, CDR1 is SGDLS and CDR2 is YYNGEE. The CDR3 extends over 16 amino acids.

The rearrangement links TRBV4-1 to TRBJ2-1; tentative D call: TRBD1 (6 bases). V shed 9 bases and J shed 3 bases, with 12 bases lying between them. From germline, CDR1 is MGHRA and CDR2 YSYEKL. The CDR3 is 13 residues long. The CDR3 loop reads CASTGKFYNEQFF. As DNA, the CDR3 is TGCGCCAGTACAGGGAAATTCTACAATGAGCAGTTCTTC.

The CDR3 DNA reads TGTGCCAGCAGCGTACGAGGTGGATCGGGGAAAGATGAGCAGTTCTTC. It translates to CASSVRGGSGKDEQFF. V usage is TRBV9 and J usage is TRBJ2-1, with D possibly being TRBD2 (5 bases). Trimming took off 1 base at V and 8 bases at J, with 19 bases between the two ends. This CDR3 has 16 amino acids. In germline, CDR1 is SGDLS, CDR2 YYNGEE.

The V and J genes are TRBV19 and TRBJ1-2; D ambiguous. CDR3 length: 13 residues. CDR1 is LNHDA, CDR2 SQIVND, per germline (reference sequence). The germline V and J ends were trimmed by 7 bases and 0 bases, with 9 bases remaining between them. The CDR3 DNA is TGTGCCAGTACGCATTTGGCTAACTATGGCTACACCTTC. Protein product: CASTHLANYGYTF. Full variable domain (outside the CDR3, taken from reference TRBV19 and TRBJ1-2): DGGITQSPKYLFRKEGQNVTLSCEQNLNHDAMYWYRQDPGQGLRLIYYSQIVNDFQKGDIAEGYSVSREKKESFPLTVTSAQKNPTAFYLCASTHLANYGYTFGSGTRLTVV.

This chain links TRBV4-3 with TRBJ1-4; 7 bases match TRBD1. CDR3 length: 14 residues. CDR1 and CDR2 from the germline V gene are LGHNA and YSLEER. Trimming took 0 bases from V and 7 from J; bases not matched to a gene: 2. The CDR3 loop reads CASSQEQGREKLFF. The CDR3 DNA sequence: TGCGCCAGCAGCCAAGAACAGGGGCGTGAAAAACTGTTTTTT.

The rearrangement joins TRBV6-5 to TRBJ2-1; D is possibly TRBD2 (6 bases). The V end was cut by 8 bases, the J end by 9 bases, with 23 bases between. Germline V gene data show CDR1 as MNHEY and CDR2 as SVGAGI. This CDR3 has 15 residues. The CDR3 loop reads CASSSGSGLGGEQFF. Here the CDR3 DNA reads TGTGCCAGCTCATCGGGCAGCGGATTGGGGGGTGAGCAGTTCTTC.

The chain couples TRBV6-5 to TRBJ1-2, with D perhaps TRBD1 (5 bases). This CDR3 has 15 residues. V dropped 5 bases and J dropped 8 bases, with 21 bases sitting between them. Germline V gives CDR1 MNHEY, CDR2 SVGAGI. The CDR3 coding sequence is TGTGCCAGCAGTAGACCACCAGGGTTGATGGGAGGCTACACCTTC. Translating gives CASSRPPGLMGGYTF.

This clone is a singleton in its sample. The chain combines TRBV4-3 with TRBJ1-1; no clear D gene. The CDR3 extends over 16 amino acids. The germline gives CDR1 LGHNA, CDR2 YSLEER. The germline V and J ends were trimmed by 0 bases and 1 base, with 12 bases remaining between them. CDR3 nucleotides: TGCGCCAGCAGCCAAGAGAGTCGCGGACGGAACACTGAAGCTTTCTTT. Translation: CASSQESRGRNTEAFF.

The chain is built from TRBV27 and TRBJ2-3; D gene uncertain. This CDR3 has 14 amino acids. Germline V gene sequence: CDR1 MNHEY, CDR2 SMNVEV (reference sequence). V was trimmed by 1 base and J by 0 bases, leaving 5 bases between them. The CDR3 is CASSLYKSTDTQYF. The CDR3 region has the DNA TGTGCCAGCAGTTTATACAAAAGCACAGATACGCAGTATTTT.

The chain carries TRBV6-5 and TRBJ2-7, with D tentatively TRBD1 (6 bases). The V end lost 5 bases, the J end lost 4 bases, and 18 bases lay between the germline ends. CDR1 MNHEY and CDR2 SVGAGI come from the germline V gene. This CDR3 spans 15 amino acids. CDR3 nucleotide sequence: TGTGCCAGCAGTCTCACCCCCGGACAGAATTACGAGCAGTACTTC. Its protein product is CASSLTPGQNYEQYF.

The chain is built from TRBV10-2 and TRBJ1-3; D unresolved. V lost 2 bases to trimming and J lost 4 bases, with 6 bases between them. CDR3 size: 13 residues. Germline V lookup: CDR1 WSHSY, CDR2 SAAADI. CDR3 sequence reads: CASSENRGNTIYF. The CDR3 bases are TGCGCCAGCAGTGAGAACAGAGGAAACACCATATATTTT.

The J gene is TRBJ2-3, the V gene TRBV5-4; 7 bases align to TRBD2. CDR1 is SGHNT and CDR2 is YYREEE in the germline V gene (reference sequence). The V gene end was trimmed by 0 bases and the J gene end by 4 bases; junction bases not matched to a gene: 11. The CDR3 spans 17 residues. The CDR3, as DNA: TGTGCCAGCAGCTTGGCGGTTTGGGGGGGGAGATCAGATACGCAGTATTTT. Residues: CASSLAVWGGRSDTQYF. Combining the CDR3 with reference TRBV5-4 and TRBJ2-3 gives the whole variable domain ETGVTQSPTHLIKTRGQQVTLRCSSQSGHNTVSWYQQALGQGPQFIFQYYREEENGRGNFPPRFSGLQFPNYSSELNVNALELDDSALYLCASSLAVWGGRSDTQYFGPGTRLTVL.

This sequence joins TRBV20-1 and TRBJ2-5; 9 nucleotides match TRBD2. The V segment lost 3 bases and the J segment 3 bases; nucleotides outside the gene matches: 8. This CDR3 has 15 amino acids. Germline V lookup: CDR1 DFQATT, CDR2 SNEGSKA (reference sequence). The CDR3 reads CSASPSGEIKETQYF. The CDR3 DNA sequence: TGCAGTGCTAGTCCTAGCGGGGAAATAAAAGAGACCCAGTACTTC.

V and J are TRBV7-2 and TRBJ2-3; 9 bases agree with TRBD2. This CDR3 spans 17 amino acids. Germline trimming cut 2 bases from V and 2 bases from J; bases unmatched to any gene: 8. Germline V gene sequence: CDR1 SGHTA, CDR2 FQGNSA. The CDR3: CASSLRGGGVVTDTQYF. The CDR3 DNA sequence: TGTGCCAGCAGCTTACGTGGCGGGGGGGTAGTCACAGATACGCAGTATTTT.

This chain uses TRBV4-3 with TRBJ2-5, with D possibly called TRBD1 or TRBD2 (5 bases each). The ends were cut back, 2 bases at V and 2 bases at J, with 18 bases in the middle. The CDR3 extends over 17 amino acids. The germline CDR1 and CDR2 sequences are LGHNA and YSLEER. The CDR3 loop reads CASSQSPPGEGQETQYF. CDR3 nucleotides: TGCGCCAGCAGCCAAAGCCCCCCCGGCGAGGGGCAAGAGACCCAGTACTTC.

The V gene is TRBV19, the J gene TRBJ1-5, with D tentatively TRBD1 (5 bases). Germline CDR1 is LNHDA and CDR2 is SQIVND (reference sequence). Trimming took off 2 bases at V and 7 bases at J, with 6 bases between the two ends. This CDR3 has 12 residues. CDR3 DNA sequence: TGTGCCAGTAGTATACAGGGACAGCCCCAGCATTTT. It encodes CASSIQGQPQHF. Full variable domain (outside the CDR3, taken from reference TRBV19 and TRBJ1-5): DGGITQSPKYLFRKEGQNVTLSCEQNLNHDAMYWYRQDPGQGLRLIYYSQIVNDFQKGDIAEGYSVSREKKESFPLTVTSAQKNPTAFYLCASSIQGQPQHFGDGTRLSIL.

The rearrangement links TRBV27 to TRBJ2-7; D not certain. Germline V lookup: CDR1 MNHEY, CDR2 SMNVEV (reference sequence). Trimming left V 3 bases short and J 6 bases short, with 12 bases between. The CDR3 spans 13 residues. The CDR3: CASSFGPRSEQYF. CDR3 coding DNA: TGTGCCAGCAGTTTTGGACCGCGGAGCGAGCAGTACTTC.

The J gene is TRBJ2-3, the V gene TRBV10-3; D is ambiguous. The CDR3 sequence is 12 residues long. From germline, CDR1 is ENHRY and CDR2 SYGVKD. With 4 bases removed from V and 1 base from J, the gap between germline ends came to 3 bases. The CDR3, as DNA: TGTGCCATCAGTGTACGCACAGATACGCAGTATTTT. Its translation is CAISVRTDTQYF.

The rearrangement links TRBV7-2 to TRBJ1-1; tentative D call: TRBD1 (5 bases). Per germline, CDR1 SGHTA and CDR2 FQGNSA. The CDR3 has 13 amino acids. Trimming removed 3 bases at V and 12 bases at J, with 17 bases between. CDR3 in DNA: TGTGCCAGCAGCTTCGGGACGGACCGGCGGTCTTTCTTT. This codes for CASSFGTDRRSFF.

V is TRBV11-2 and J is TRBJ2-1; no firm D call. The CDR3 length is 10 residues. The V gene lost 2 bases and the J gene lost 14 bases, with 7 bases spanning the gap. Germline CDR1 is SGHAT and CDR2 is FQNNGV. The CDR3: CASSLLSEFF. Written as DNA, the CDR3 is TGTGCCAGCAGCTTACTATCTGAGTTCTTC.

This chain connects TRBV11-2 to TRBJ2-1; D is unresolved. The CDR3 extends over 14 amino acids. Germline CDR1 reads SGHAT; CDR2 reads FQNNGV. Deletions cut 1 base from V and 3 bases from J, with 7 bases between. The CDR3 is CASSLVYSYNEQFF. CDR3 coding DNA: TGTGCCAGCAGCTTAGTCTACAGCTACAATGAGCAGTTCTTC.

For the CDR3, the DNA is TGTGCCAGAAGCTTGGTTTTGGGGGAGAGCTCCTACGAGCAGTACTTC. This sequence encodes CARSLVLGESSYEQYF. The V call is TRBV5-3, the J call TRBJ2-7; D might be TRBD1 or TRBD2, each matching 5 bases. TRBV5-3 is flagged as an ORF with uncertain function. This CDR3 has 16 amino acids. V was shortened by 0 bases and J by 0 bases, with 13 bases between the two germline ends.

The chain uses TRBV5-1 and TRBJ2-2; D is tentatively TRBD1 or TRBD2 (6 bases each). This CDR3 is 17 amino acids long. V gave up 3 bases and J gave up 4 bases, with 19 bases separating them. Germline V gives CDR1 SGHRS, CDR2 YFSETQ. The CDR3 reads CASSWGAGTHATGELFF. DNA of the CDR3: TGCGCCAGCAGCTGGGGGGCCGGGACCCACGCCACCGGGGAGCTGTTTTTT.